Listed below are T cell receptor beta chains from one sample, sequenced in a study of CD8 T cells in ankylosing spondylitis. MiXCR, run by TCRdb on the 5' RACE reads, gives a single entry per CDR3 protein. The profile shows about 220,000 distinct CDR3 sequences, about a quarter of them singletons. The sample comprised blood, either unsorted or a sorted T cell fraction (not recorded which). The source is a male donor with ankylosing spondylitis or in good health (not recorded which). The CDR3 runs from the conserved cysteine through the conserved F or W. A D gene is named only where the DNA matches it firmly. For some rows the clone size is stated as once, few or many, or as a class when expanded; others skip it.

d_call	cdr3_length	j_call	v_call	clone_size	cdr3_nt	cdr3_aa
-	12	TRBJ2-3	TRBV29-1	few	TGCAGCGTTGAGACAGGAACAGATACGCAGTATTTT	CSVETGTDTQYF
-	16	TRBJ2-5	TRBV5-1	-	TGCGCCAGCAGCTCCGGACGGGCTCGGTGGCAAGAGACCCAGTACTTC	CASSSGRARWQETQYF
-	14	TRBJ2-5	TRBV2	few	TGTGCCAGCAGCCCCTTCGGGTTTAAAGAGACCCAGTACTTC	CASSPFGFKETQYF
TRBD2	18	TRBJ2-7	TRBV3-1	many	TGTGCCAGCAGCCTAAGGCCCTTAGCGGGAGGTAATTCATACGAGCAGTACTTC	CASSLRPLAGGNSYEQYF
-	13	TRBJ1-1	TRBV6-5	few	TGTGCCAGCAGTTACATGGTGAACACTGAAGCTTTCTTT	CASSYMVNTEAFF
TRBD2	14	TRBJ2-3	TRBV20-1	-	TGCAGTGCTAGGAAAGCGGGAGAGCGCGATACGCAGTATTTT	CSARKAGERDTQYF
-	11	TRBJ2-1	TRBV12-3/TRBV12-4	many	TGTGCCAGCAGTGTCCGGGACTCGCAGTTCTTC	CASSVRDSQFF
-	15	TRBJ2-3	TRBV11-3	many	TGTGCCAGCAGCAAAGGGACTGAGACCACAGATACGCAGTATTTT	CASSKGTETTDTQYF
TRBD1	13	TRBJ1-1	TRBV19	-	TGTGCCAGTAGGAAAGGACAGGGGCCTGAAGCTTTCTTT	CASRKGQGPEAFF
-	12	TRBJ1-2	TRBV6-5	-	TGTGCCAGCAGTTACGACTTCTATGGCTACACCTTC	CASSYDFYGYTF
-	13	TRBJ1-6	TRBV6-5	many	TGTGCCAGCAGTTCCGGCCGAAATTCACCCCTCCACTTT	CASSSGRNSPLHF
TRBD2	15	TRBJ2-3	TRBV7-2	-	TGTGCCAGCAGCACGGGGGGAGTAGGCACAGATACGCAGTATTTT	CASSTGGVGTDTQYF
-	13	TRBJ1-5	TRBV7-2	few	TGTGCCAGCAGCCAAGACTCGGGTCAGCCCCAGCATTTT	CASSQDSGQPQHF
-	15	TRBJ2-3	TRBV5-1	many	TGCGCCAGCAGTCCCCCGGGCAGGGGGGGAGATACGCAGTATTTT	CASSPPGRGGDTQYF
-	15	TRBJ2-3	TRBV12-3/TRBV12-4	-	TGTGCCAGCAGTTTCCGGGACACCTACACAGATACGCAGTATTTT	CASSFRDTYTDTQYF
TRBD1	14	TRBJ2-7	TRBV3-1	many	TGTGCCAGCAGTAGGACAGGGGACACCTACGAGCAGTACTTC	CASSRTGDTYEQYF
-	15	TRBJ2-2	TRBV11-3	-	TGTGCCAGCAGCTTACAGGGTTTAAACACCGGGGAGCTGTTTTTT	CASSLQGLNTGELFF
TRBD1	14	TRBJ1-1	TRBV29-1	-	TGCAGCGTTGAACTCGGGACAGCATCCACTGAAGCTTTCTTT	CSVELGTASTEAFF
-	12	TRBJ1-6	TRBV12-5	-	TGTGCTAGTGGTGTAAATTATTCACCCCTCCACTTT	CASGVNYSPLHF
-	13	TRBJ2-4	TRBV20-1	-	TGCAGTAGCTTGGGGTTAGCCAAAAACATTCAGTACTTC	CSSLGLAKNIQYF
-	14	TRBJ2-7	TRBV19	many	TGTGCCACCAGTGCGTTAGGGGCCTCCTACGAGCAGTACTTC	CATSALGASYEQYF
TRBD1	14	TRBJ2-7	TRBV7-2	-	TGTGCCAGCAGCTTCGGACAGGGCCCCTACGAGCAGTACTTC	CASSFGQGPYEQYF
TRBD1	19	TRBJ1-5	TRBV20-1	-	TGCAGTGCTAGAGATCAAGGCAGGGGGGGTGTTGGTGGCAATCAGCCCCAGCATTTT	CSARDQGRGGVGGNQPQHF
-	15	TRBJ2-1	TRBV20-1	-	TGCAGTGTTGTACCGGGACACCTATCCTACAATGAGCAGTTCTTC	CSVVPGHLSYNEQFF
-	13	TRBJ2-5	TRBV5-1	many	TGCGCCAGCTCCCCGGGACCCCAAGAGACCCAGTACTTC	CASSPGPQETQYF
-	14	TRBJ2-2	TRBV29-1	-	TGCAGCGTTGAAAAACAGCCTAACACCGGGGAGCTGTTTTTT	CSVEKQPNTGELFF
-	16	TRBJ1-3	TRBV12-3/TRBV12-4	many	TGTGCCAGCAGTTCCCCTGTGCCTAGCTCTGGAAACACCATATATTTT	CASSSPVPSSGNTIYF
-	12	TRBJ2-3	TRBV20-1	-	TGCAGTGCTAGAGGGGACGCTTTCACGCAGTATTTT	CSARGDAFTQYF
-	15	TRBJ1-5	TRBV6-1	many	TGTGCCAGCAGTCCAGACAGCTATAGCAATCAGCCCCAGCATTTT	CASSPDSYSNQPQHF
-	13	TRBJ2-5	TRBV6-5	-	TGTGCCAGCAGTTCCTCTGGGTTGGGGACCCAGTACTTC	CASSSSGLGTQYF
TRBD2	16	TRBJ2-3	TRBV20-1	many	TGCAGTGCTAAGGGACTAGCGGGTCGGGACACAGATACGCAGTATTTT	CSAKGLAGRDTDTQYF
TRBD2	14	TRBJ2-3	TRBV10-3	-	TGTGCCATTCAGCGGGAGGTTGGGAGAGATACGCAGTATTTT	CAIQREVGRDTQYF
-	14	TRBJ2-3	TRBV12-3/TRBV12-4	many	TGTGCCAGCAGTTTGTCTCAGGCCACAGATACGCAGTATTTT	CASSLSQATDTQYF
TRBD2	15	TRBJ2-1	TRBV12-3/TRBV12-4	few	TGTGCCAGCACCTGGGGACTAGCTTCCTACAATGAGCAGTTCTTC	CASTWGLASYNEQFF
TRBD2	15	TRBJ2-1	TRBV12-3/TRBV12-4	many	TGTGCCAGCATCCAAACTAGCGGGGTCTACAATGAGCAGTTCTTC	CASIQTSGVYNEQFF
TRBD2	15	TRBJ2-2	TRBV24-1	-	TGTGCCACCAGTGACGCTAGCGGGATGTCCGGGGAGCTGTTTTTT	CATSDASGMSGELFF
-	14	TRBJ2-5	TRBV20-1	-	TGCAGTGCTAGATGGACTATGTCCCCTGAGACCCAGTACTTC	CSARWTMSPETQYF
-	15	TRBJ2-7	TRBV12-3/TRBV12-4	few	TGTGCCAGCAGGTCCCCCGGGACCGGCAGTTACGAGCAGTACTTC	CASRSPGTGSYEQYF
TRBD1	14	TRBJ2-5	TRBV19	-	TGTGCCAGTAGTCCGACGGACAGGGAGGAGACCCAGTACTTC	CASSPTDREETQYF
TRBD1	14	TRBJ2-5	TRBV6-5	many	TGTGCCAGCAGTTCGACAGGGAGATTGGAGACCCAGTACTTC	CASSSTGRLETQYF
TRBD2	17	TRBJ2-4	TRBV25-1	-	TGTGCCAGCAGTGACCGGGCGGGAGGGCCGTCCAAAAACATTCAGTACTTC	CASSDRAGGPSKNIQYF
TRBD1	12	TRBJ1-2	TRBV5-1	-	TGCGCCAGCAGCTCGACAGGGGATGGCTACACCTTC	CASSSTGDGYTF
TRBD2	17	TRBJ2-1	TRBV12-3/TRBV12-4	-	TGTGCCAGCAGGGACTATGGGCTAGCGGGAGAGGCAAATGAGCAGTTCTTC	CASRDYGLAGEANEQFF
TRBD2	16	TRBJ2-5	TRBV5-1	-	TGCGCCAGCAGCTTGGGGCGGGAGGCATCAAAAGAGACCCAGTACTTC	CASSLGREASKETQYF
-	14	TRBJ2-3	TRBV5-1	many	TGCGCCAGCAGCTTGGAAGGGGTAACAGATACGCAGTATTTT	CASSLEGVTDTQYF
-	14	TRBJ1-2	TRBV10-3	many	TGTGCCATCAGTGAGTCGGGGTCTAACTATGGCTACACCTTC	CAISESGSNYGYTF
TRBD2	16	TRBJ2-1	TRBV3-1	many	TGTGCCAGCAGCCACCTTGTAGCGGGGGGATACAATGAGCAGTTCTTC	CASSHLVAGGYNEQFF
-	13	TRBJ1-1	TRBV6-1	many	TGTGCCAGCAGAATTCCGGGTCACACTGAAGCTTTCTTT	CASRIPGHTEAFF
TRBD1	15	TRBJ1-1	TRBV6-4	-	TGTGCCAGCAGTGACTCGGGGTCTGACAGGGAGAAAGCTTTCTTT	CASSDSGSDREKAFF
-	12	TRBJ1-4	TRBV7-9	-	TGTGCCAGCAGCTTACAGGATGAAAAACTGTTTTTT	CASSLQDEKLFF
-	16	TRBJ1-6	TRBV4-1	many	TGCGCCAGCAGAGACACGAATGGACCCTATAATTCACCCCTCCACTTT	CASRDTNGPYNSPLHF
-	15	TRBJ2-3	TRBV4-3	-	TGCGCCAGCAGCCAAGATCAGGAGAGCACAGATACGCAGTATTTT	CASSQDQESTDTQYF
-	16	TRBJ2-3	TRBV10-3	-	TGTGCCATCAGTGAAAGTACAGCCCCCAACACAGATACGCAGTATTTT	CAISESTAPNTDTQYF
TRBD2	15	TRBJ2-1	TRBV12-3/TRBV12-4	few	TGTGCCAGCAGTTCGGGACTAGCGGGAGCCGATGAGCAGTTCTTC	CASSSGLAGADEQFF
-	14	TRBJ1-6	TRBV4-2	few	TGTGCCAGCAGCCAAGATCGGCAAAATTCACCCCTCCACTTT	CASSQDRQNSPLHF
-	14	TRBJ2-7	TRBV5-1	-	TGCGCCAGCAGCTTGGCCGGGGGCGGAACCAAGCAGTACTTC	CASSLAGGGTKQYF